This T cell receptor beta chain derives from a study of cytomegalovirus exposure and HLA in healthy donors. Whole-study findings and limits: In all likelihood, a cluster of highly shared sequence variants was a sequencing artifact.

PCR primers comprised 60 Vbeta and 13 Jbeta primers. The protocol was immunoSEQ multiplex PCR, while the TCRdb copy is restricted to in-frame clones and leaves out a portion. This table holds about 200,000 clones, more than 60% found once. Each of the donors was a healthy bone marrow donor. This CDR3 is built from 15 residues. Germline CDR1 ENHRY, CDR2 SYGVKD. Trimming pared 0 bases from V and 0 bases from J, leaving 6 bases between. Note on this clone: As yet, its antigen is unknown.

This chain uses TRBV10-3 with TRBJ1-3, with TRBD1 as a possible D gene (5 bases). The clonotype comes from a girl aged 2 to 10 in good health and CMV-seronegative. The sample taken for sequencing was PBMCs. This CDR3 is CAISESQGSGNTIYF. The CDR3 DNA is TGTGCCATCAGTGAGTCTCAGGGCTCTGGAAACACCATATATTTT.